The present T cell receptor beta chain was sequenced within a study of OX40 agonist ivuxolimab in advanced cancers. Study-wide background: Ivuxolimab is a fully human IgG2 antibody that activates OX40 (CD134). Partial responses occurred in Three dose-escalation patients, one with hepatocellular carcinoma and two with cutaneous melanoma. Broader study findings: Normalized T-cell clonal expansion was also low in some nonresponders. There was clonal expansion of CD4+ and CD8+ blood T cells by week 6 at 0.1 to 3.0 mg/kg.

There are a few counts of this clone. Its antigen is not known. The same CDR3 also results from other DNA sequences found in this sample. The CDR3 is 15 residues long. The germline gives CDR1 SGDLS, CDR2 YYNGEE. The V gene end was trimmed by 0 bases and the J gene end by 3 bases; junction bases not matched to a gene: 2. TCRdb's copy holds only in-frame clones and misses some; the assay was immunoSEQ multiplex PCR. In the table there are around 49,000 clones, approximately 79% of which are singletons. The sequence derives from an adult with an advanced solid tumor such as melanoma, head and neck, liver or kidney cancer. V and J are TRBV9 and TRBJ2-7; 11 bases map to TRBD2. The material was CD4+ or CD8+ T cells sorted from blood, obtained in a trial of the OX40 agonist ivuxolimab. CDR3 bases: TGTGCCAGCAGCGTAGGGCTAGCGGGGGGCTACGAGCAGTACTTC. Translated: CASSVGLAGGYEQYF.